Sequencing of this TCR beta chain was carried out in a study of spatial heterogeneity in lung cancer. Study-level information: Sequences of the beta chain were consistently detected in greater numbers than alpha-chain sequences.

Time point noted: sample taken at primary tumor resection. Extraction of whole RNA from tumor, nontumor lung or frozen PBMC preceded unsorted sequencing. A total of about 73 untreated early-stage non-small cell lung cancer patients served as donors. V lost 2 bases and J 1 base, leaving 2 bases between the germline ends. Per the germline V gene, CDR1 is SNHLY and CDR2 is FYNNEI. The CDR3 has 13 amino acids. Each molecule of TCR cDNA was tagged with one unique molecular identifier. Each CDR3 protein gets one entry after TCRdb re-called the 5' RACE reads with MiXCR. Of about 90,000 distinct CDR3 sequences in the sample, 7.5% to 10% were seen once.

Sequencing used PBMCs, obtained at surgery. The receptor was isolated from a male donor with early-stage non-small cell lung cancer. V gene TRBV2 combines with J gene TRBJ2-2; D unresolved. CDR3 DNA: TGTGCCAGCAGTGAACAGAACACCGGGGAGCTGTTTTTT. Translated, it gives CASSEQNTGELFF.